This entry describes one TCR beta chain. The data were obtained in a study of shared clonotypes between healthy human individuals. The data were produced by immunoSEQ multiplex PCR, yet TCRdb's version contains in-frame clones alone and is incomplete. The repertoire consists of hundreds of thousands of clones, with roughly 96% occurring once and the leading ten covering 0.32%. The CDR3 loop spans 17 amino acids. The germline CDR1 and CDR2 sequences are MGHRA and YSYEKL. The V and J ends lost 4 bases and 1 base respectively, with 19 bases between them. The origin of this receptor is a man aged 25 to 40 in good health. This sequence joins TRBV4-1 and TRBJ2-5; no clear D gene. The sequenced sample was memory CD8+ T cells sorted from blood. This sample's subset: CD45RO+ cells pooled with CCR7-negative TemRA cells. This CDR3 is CASSRKSPGNIQETQYF. CDR3 coding DNA: TGCGCCAGCAGCCGCAAGTCCCCCGGAAACATCCAAGAGACCCAGTACTTC.